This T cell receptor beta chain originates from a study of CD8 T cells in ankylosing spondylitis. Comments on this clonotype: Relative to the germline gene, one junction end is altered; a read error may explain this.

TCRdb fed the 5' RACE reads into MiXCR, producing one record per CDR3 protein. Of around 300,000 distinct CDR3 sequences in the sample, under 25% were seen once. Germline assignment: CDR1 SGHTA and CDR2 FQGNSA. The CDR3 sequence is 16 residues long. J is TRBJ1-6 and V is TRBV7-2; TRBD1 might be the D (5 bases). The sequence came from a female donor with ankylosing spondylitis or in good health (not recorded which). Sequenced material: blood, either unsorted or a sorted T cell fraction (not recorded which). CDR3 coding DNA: TGTGCCAGCAGCTTAAGGGGTAGTCGGCGTAATTCACCCCTACACTTT. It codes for CASSLRGSRRNSPLHF.